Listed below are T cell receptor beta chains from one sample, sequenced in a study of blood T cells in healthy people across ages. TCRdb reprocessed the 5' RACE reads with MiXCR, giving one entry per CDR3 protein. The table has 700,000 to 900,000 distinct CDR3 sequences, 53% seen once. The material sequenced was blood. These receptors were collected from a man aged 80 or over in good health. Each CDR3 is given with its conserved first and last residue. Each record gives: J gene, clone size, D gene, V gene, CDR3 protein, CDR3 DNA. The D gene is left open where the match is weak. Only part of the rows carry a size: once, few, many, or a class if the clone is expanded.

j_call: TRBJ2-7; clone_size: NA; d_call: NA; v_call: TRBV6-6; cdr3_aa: CASSRTGTPTYEQYF; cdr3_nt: TGTGCCAGCAGCCGCACCGGGACGCCGACCTACGAGCAGTACTTC
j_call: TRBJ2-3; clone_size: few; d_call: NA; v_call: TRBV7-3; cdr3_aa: CASSMHRADTQYF; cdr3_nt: TGTGCCAGCAGCATGCACAGGGCAGATACGCAGTATTTT
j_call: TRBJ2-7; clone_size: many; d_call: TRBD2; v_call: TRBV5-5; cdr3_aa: CASSRGTSGTLSYEQYF; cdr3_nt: TGTGCCAGCAGCCGGGGGACTAGCGGGACCCTCTCCTACGAGCAGTACTTC
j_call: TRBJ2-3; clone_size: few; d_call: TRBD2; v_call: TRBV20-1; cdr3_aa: CSVGTSQSDTQYF; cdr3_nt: TGCAGTGTAGGGACTAGCCAATCAGATACGCAGTATTTT
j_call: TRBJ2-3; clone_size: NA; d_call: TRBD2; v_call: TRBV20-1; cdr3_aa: CSARAGLAGGGTDTQYF; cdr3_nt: TGCAGTGCTAGGGCGGGGCTAGCGGGAGGGGGAACAGATACGCAGTATTTT
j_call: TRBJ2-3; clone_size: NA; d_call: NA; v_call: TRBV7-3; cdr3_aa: CASSQTRLGTDTQYF; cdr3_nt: TGTGCCAGCAGCCAAACCCGGCTTGGCACAGATACGCAGTATTTT
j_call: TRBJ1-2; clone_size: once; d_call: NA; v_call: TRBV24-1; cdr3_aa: CATSDLRIDGYTF; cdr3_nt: TGTGCCACCAGTGATCTCCGGATTGATGGCTACACCTTC
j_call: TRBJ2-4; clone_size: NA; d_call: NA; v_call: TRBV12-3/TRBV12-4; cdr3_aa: CASSFSQRTVLAKNIQYF; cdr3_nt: TGTGCCAGCAGTTTTTCTCAACGGACAGTTCTAGCCAAAAACATTCAGTACTTC
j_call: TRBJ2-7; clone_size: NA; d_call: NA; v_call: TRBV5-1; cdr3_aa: CASSLEWNPDEQYF; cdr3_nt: TGCGCCAGCAGCTTGGAGTGGAATCCCGACGAGCAGTACTTC
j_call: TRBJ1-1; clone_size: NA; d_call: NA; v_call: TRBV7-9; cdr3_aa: CASSLDRQDGAFF; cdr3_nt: TGTGCCAGCAGCTTAGATCGACAGGATGGAGCTTTCTTT
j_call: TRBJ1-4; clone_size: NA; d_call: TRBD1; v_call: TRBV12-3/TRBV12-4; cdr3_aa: CASRRQGAYEKLFF; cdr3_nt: TGTGCCAGCAGGAGACAGGGGGCTTATGAAAAACTGTTTTTT
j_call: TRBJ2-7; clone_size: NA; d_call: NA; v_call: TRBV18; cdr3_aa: CASSHPGAYEQYF; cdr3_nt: TGTGCCAGCTCACACCCAGGGGCCTACGAGCAGTACTTC
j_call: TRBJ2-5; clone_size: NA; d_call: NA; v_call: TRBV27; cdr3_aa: CASSREGRAETQYF; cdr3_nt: TGTGCCAGCAGTAGAGAAGGACGAGCAGAGACCCAGTACTTC
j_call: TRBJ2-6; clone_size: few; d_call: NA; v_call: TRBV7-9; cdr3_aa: CASSGDGSGANVLTF; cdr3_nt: TGTGCCAGCAGCGGAGACGGCTCTGGGGCCAACGTCCTGACTTTC
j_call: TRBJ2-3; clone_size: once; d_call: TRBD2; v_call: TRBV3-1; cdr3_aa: CAGSSASGSTDTQYF; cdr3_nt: TGTGCCGGCAGCTCGGCTAGCGGGAGTACAGATACGCAGTATTTT
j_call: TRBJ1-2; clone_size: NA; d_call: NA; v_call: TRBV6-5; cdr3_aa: CASSYASGGEPYGYTF; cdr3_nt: TGTGCCAGCAGTTACGCTAGTGGAGGGGAGCCCTATGGCTACACCTTC
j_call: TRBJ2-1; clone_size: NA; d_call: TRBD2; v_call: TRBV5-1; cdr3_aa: CASSLSGNTYNEQFF; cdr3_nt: TGCGCCAGCAGCCTTAGCGGGAACACCTACAATGAGCAGTTCTTC
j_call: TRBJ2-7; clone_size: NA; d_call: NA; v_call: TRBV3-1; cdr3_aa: CASSPAGHLFEQYF; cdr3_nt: TGTGCCAGCAGCCCCGCGGGACACCTCTTCGAGCAGTACTTC
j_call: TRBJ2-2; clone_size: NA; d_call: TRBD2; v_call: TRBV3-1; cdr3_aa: CASSRRGDTGELFF; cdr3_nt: TGTGCCAGCAGCCGCCGGGGGGACACCGGGGAGCTGTTTTTT
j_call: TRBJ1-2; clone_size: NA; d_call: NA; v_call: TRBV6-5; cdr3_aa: CASSYSGHGYTF; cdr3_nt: TGTGCCAGCAGTTACTCGGGGCACGGCTACACCTTC
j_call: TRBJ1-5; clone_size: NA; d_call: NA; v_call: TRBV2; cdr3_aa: CASSGDWGMGQPQHF; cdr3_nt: TGTGCCAGCAGTGGGGATTGGGGGATGGGTCAGCCCCAGCATTTT
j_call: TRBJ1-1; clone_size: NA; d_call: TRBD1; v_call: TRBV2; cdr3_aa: CASNRRPTGLMNTEAFF; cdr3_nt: TGTGCCAGCAACCGCCGTCCGACAGGGCTAATGAACACTGAAGCTTTCTTT
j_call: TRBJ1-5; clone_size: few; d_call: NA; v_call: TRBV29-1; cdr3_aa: CSVANREGQPQHF; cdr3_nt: TGCAGCGTTGCCAACAGGGAAGGGCAGCCCCAGCATTTT
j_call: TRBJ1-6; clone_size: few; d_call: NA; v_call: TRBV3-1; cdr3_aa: CASTRSGYSPLHF; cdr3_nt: TGTGCCAGCACCAGATCAGGGTATTCACCCCTCCACTTT
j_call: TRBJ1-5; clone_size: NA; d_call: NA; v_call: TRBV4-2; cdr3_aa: CASSRATGTAQPQHF; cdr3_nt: TGTGCCAGCAGCCGTGCCACAGGGACCGCTCAGCCCCAGCATTTT
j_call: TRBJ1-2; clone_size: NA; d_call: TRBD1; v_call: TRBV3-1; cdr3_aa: CASSPPGQDRNGYTF; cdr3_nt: TGTGCCAGCAGCCCCCCCGGACAGGATCGGAATGGCTACACCTTC
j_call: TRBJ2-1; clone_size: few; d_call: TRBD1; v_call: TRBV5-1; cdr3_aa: CASSLDRTGAAVDEQFF; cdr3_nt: TGCGCCAGCAGCTTGGACCGGACAGGGGCTGCAGTGGATGAGCAGTTCTTC
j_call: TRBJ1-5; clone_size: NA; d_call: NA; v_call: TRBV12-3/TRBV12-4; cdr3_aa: CASSFITGNQPQHF; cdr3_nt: TGTGCCAGCAGTTTTATAACAGGGAATCAGCCCCAGCATTTT
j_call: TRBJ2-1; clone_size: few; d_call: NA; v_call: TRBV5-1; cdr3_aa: CASSSLTLYNEQFF; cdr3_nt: TGCGCCAGCAGCTCTTTGACATTATACAATGAGCAGTTCTTC
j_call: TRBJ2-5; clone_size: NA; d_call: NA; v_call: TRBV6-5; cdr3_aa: CASSQLGTTQETQYF; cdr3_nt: TGTGCCAGCAGTCAGCTTGGGACCACCCAAGAGACCCAGTACTTC
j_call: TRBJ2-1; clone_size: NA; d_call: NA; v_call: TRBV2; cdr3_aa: CASSELSYGANEQFF; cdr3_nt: TGTGCCAGCAGTGAACTAAGTTACGGGGCCAATGAGCAGTTCTTC
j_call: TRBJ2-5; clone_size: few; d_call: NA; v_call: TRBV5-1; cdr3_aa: CASSDSALREQYF; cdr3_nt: TGCGCCAGCAGCGACAGCGCCCTGAGGGAGCAGTACTTC
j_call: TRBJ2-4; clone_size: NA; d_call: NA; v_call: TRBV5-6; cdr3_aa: CASSLNDIQYF; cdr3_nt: TGTGCCAGCAGCTTGAATGACATTCAGTACTTC
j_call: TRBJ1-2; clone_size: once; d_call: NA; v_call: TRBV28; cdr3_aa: CASSLSGQPHYGYTF; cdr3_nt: TGTGCCAGCAGTTTATCAGGACAGCCACACTATGGCTACACCTTC
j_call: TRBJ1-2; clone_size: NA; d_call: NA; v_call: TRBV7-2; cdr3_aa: CASSLVSRGDGYTF; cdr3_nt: TGTGCCAGCAGCTTAGTCTCTCGGGGAGACGGCTACACCTTC
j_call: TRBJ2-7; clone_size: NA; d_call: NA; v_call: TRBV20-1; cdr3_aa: CSANRLGGGYEQYF; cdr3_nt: TGCAGTGCTAACAGACTGGGAGGTGGGTACGAGCAGTACTTC
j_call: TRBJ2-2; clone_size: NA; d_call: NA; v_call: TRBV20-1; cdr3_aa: CSARDQGAASGLNTGELFF; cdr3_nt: TGCAGTGCTAGAGATCAGGGGGCGGCTAGCGGACTTAACACCGGGGAGCTGTTTTTT
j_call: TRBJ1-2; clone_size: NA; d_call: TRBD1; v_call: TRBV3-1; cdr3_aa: CASSQLGTDYGYTF; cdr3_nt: TGTGCCAGCAGCCAATTAGGGACAGACTATGGCTACACCTTC
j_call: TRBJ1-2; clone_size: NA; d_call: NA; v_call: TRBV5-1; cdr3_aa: CASSPLVSGGRGYTF; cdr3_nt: TGCGCCAGCAGCCCCCTTGTGTCTGGCGGCCGGGGCTACACCTTC
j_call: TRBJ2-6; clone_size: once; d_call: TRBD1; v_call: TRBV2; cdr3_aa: CASSPAGGISGANVLTF; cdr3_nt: TGTGCCAGCTCCCCAGCAGGGGGCATCTCTGGGGCCAACGTCCTGACTTTC
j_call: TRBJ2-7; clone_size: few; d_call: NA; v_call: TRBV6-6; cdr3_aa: CASLRPPYEQYF; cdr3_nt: TGTGCCAGCCTCCGGCCCCCTTACGAGCAGTACTTC